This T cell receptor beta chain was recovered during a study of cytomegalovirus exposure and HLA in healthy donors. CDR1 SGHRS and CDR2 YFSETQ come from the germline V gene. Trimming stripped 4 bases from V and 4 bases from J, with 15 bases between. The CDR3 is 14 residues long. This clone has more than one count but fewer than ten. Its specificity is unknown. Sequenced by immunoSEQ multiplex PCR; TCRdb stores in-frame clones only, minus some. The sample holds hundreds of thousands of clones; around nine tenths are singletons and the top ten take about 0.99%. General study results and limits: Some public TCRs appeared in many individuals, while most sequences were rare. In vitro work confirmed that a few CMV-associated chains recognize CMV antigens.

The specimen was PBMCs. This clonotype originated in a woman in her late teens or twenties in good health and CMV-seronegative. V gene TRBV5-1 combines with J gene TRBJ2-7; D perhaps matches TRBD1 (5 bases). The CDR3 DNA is TGCGCCAGCAGCCTGGAAGGGGTCGTGTACGAGCAGTACTTC. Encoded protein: CASSLEGVVYEQYF. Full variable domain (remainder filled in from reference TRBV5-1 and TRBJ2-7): KAGVTQTPRYLIKTRGQQVTLSCSPISGHRSVSWYQQTPGQGLQFLFEYFSETQRNKGNFPGRFSGRQFSNSRSEMNVSTLELGDSALYLCASSLEGVVYEQYFGPGTRLTVT.